The 24 T cell receptor beta chains in this list originate from one sample, sequenced in a study of blood T cell repertoires in COVID-19. Only in-frame clones appear in the TCRdb table, and some are missing; sequencing was by immunoSEQ multiplex PCR. The sample lists 250,000 to 300,000 clones, 89% occurring once. The sample comprised peripheral blood. Receptors originate from a woman in her sixties with acute or convalescent COVID-19.

The rearrangement uses TRBV28 and TRBJ2-1; 12 bases map to TRBD1. CDR1 MDHEN and CDR2 SYDVKM come from the germline V gene. The CDR3 runs 18 residues. Losses at the gene ends were 2 bases for V and 3 bases for J; bases not matched to a gene: 8. The CDR3 DNA follows: TGTGCCAGCAGTTTAGGAATCAGGGACAGGGGGCTCTACAATGAGCAGTTCTTC. Protein: CASSLGIRDRGLYNEQFF.

This clone was detected only a few times. V is TRBV10-3 and J is TRBJ1-3; D is possibly TRBD1 (5 bases). V dropped 2 bases and J dropped 4 bases, with 9 bases sitting between them. Germline V gives CDR1 ENHRY, CDR2 SYGVKD. The CDR3 is 14 residues long. The CDR3 DNA follows: TGTGCCATCAGTGAGCAGGGATTAGGAAACACCATATATTTT. Protein product: CAISEQGLGNTIYF.

The rearrangement joins TRBV5-1 to TRBJ1-2; weak D call: TRBD1 (5 bases). CDR3 length equals 18 residues. Trimming took off 4 bases at V and 0 bases at J, with 22 bases between the two ends. Germline lookup yields CDR1 SGHRS and CDR2 YFSETQ. The CDR3 region is CASSKPRGRIEANYGYTF. CDR3 bases: TGCGCCAGCAGCAAACCCCGGGGGAGAATTGAGGCTAACTATGGCTACACCTTC.

The rearrangement joins TRBV6-5 to TRBJ1-5; a possible D gene is TRBD1 (5 bases). There are 15 residues in the CDR3. The germline gives CDR1 MNHEY, CDR2 SVGAGI. Trimming removed 6 bases at V and 1 base at J, with 13 bases between. CDR3 bases: TGTGCCAGCAGGGGGGAGGAGACGAGCAATCAGCCCCAGCATTTT. It translates to CASRGEETSNQPQHF.

CDR3 amino acids: CATSDGANYGYTF. The CDR3 coding sequence is TGTGCCACCAGTGACGGAGCTAACTATGGCTACACCTTC. V and J are TRBV24-1 and TRBJ1-2; unclear D gene. V was clipped by 4 bases and J by 0 bases, with 5 bases between them. Per the germline V gene, CDR1 is KGHDR and CDR2 is SFDVKD. CDR3 length: 13 amino acids.

The chain has TRBV24-1 and TRBJ1-5; 10 nucleotides align to TRBD1. After removal of 2 bases from V and 5 bases from J, the junction contained 2 bases not matched to a gene. Germline CDR1 KGHDR, CDR2 SFDVKD. The CDR3 contains 15 residues. The CDR3 protein is CATSDWTGGDQPQHF. Here the CDR3 DNA reads TGTGCCACCAGTGATTGGACAGGGGGAGATCAGCCCCAGCATTTT.

The chain combines TRBV19 with TRBJ2-2, with 12 bases that match TRBD2. Germline assignment: CDR1 LNHDA and CDR2 SQIVND (reference sequence). CDR3 length: 18 amino acids. Trimming took 7 bases from V and 6 from J; bases not matched to a gene: 15. CDR3 nucleotides: TGTGCCAGTAACTCCCAGAGGCTAGCGGGGGGGCCCGCCGGGGAGCTGTTTTTT. Its protein is CASNSQRLAGGPAGELFF.

In regard to this clone: One end of the junction varies from germline; a read error may be responsible. The V call is TRBV10-3, the J call TRBJ1-1; no clear D. CDR1 and CDR2 from the germline V gene are ENHRY and SYGVKD. This CDR3 contains 8 residues. This CDR3 is CAINRSLF. Here the CDR3 DNA reads TGTGCCATCAATAGATCCCTCTTT.

CDR3 in DNA: TGTGCCAGCAGCCTGGACAGAGTGGGCTACACCTTC. This translates into CASSLDRVGYTF. The gene calls are TRBV5-6 and TRBJ1-2, with TRBD1 as a possible D gene (6 bases). CDR1 and CDR2 from the germline V gene are SGHDT and YYEEEE. The CDR3 consists of 12 residues. V lost 4 bases and J 8 bases, leaving 12 bases between the germline ends.

The chain employs TRBV7-2 and TRBJ2-3; 10 bases align to TRBD1. The length of the CDR3 is 15 residues. Germline V gene sequence: CDR1 SGHTA, CDR2 FQGNSA. V lost 1 base, J lost 6 bases, and 4 bases stayed unmatched. The CDR3 here is CASSLGQGAYDTQYF. CDR3 sequence (DNA): TGTGCCAGCAGCTTAGGACAGGGGGCGTATGATACGCAGTATTTT.

The chain joins TRBV6-4 to TRBJ2-3; D perhaps matches TRBD1 (6 bases). V was cut by 3 bases and J by 4 bases, with 14 bases left in between. Germline CDR1 is MRHNA and CDR2 is SNTAGT. The CDR3 is made up of 15 amino acids. CDR3 nucleotide sequence: TGTGCCAGCAGTGAGGTAGCAGGGGCCGCAGATACGCAGTATTTT. Its protein product is CASSEVAGAADTQYF.

The chain is built from TRBV6-2 or TRBV6-3 and TRBJ2-1, with TRBD1 matching 9 bases. Trimming removed 4 bases from V and 9 bases from J; junction bases left unmatched: 10. The CDR3 has 15 residues. Germline-derived CDR1 and CDR2 are MNHEY and SVGEGT. CDR3 amino acids: CASSWRTGVLGEQFF. DNA for the CDR3: TGTGCCAGCAGTTGGCGGACAGGGGTACTAGGTGAGCAGTTCTTC.

V gene TRBV30 combines with J gene TRBJ2-2; the match to TRBD2 covers 16 bases. V was pared by 4 bases and J by 1 base, with 9 bases of the junction left unmatched. The CDR3 has 19 amino acids. Germline V lookup: CDR1 GTSNPN, CDR2 SVGIG (reference sequence). CDR3 bases: TGTGCCTGGATCCGATCCGGGACTAGCGGGAGGGTGAACACCGGGGAGCTGTTTTTT. It codes for CAWIRSGTSGRVNTGELFF.

V and J are TRBV6-2 or TRBV6-3 and TRBJ2-1; TRBD2 aligns across 12 bases. V gave up 5 bases and J gave up 9 bases; unmatched junction bases: 5. The germline gives CDR1 MNHEY, CDR2 SVGEGT. The CDR3 totals 14 residues. In DNA, the CDR3 is TGTGCCAGCAGTCCGGGACTAGCGGGTACTGAGCAGTTCTTC. Its protein is CASSPGLAGTEQFF.

This chain connects TRBV15 to TRBJ2-3, with a tentative D call TRBD2 (6 bases). V was clipped by 3 bases and J by 5 bases, with 9 bases between them. There are 13 residues in the CDR3. Germline assignment: CDR1 LNHNV and CDR2 YYDKDF (reference sequence). The CDR3, as DNA: TGTGCCACCAGCAGGCGGGACCGAGATACGCAGTATTTT. It encodes CATSRRDRDTQYF.

The V and J genes are TRBV11-2 and TRBJ2-7, with a tentative D call TRBD1 (5 bases). Germline loops: CDR1 SGHAT, CDR2 FQNNGV. This CDR3 contains 14 residues. The ends were cut back, 5 bases at V and 3 bases at J, with 14 bases in the middle. In DNA, the CDR3 is TGTGCCAGCAGCCTCAGGTTGCAGGGCTACGAGCAGTACTTC. Translation: CASSLRLQGYEQYF.

The chain recombines TRBV19 with TRBJ1-5, with TRBD1 matching over 9 bases. Germline loops: CDR1 LNHDA, CDR2 SQIVND (reference sequence). J lost 4 bases, V lost 7 bases, and 8 bases had no gene match. The CDR3 length is 15 residues. The CDR3 spells CASTRGQGLNQPQHF. Here the CDR3 DNA reads TGTGCCAGTACCAGGGGACAGGGCCTAAATCAGCCCCAGCATTTT.

The chain has TRBV2 and TRBJ1-5; no clear D. The germline V and J ends were trimmed by 3 bases and 5 bases, with 14 bases remaining between them. The V gene's germline CDR1 is SNHLY and CDR2 FYNNEI. The CDR3 is 15 residues long. The CDR3 sequence is CASSDPGVRYQPQHF. The DNA for the CDR3 is TGTGCCAGCAGTGACCCTGGCGTCAGGTATCAGCCCCAGCATTTT.

The chain joins TRBV6-6 to TRBJ1-1; no reliable D call. Trimming stripped 8 bases from V and 3 bases from J, with 13 bases between. The length of the CDR3 is 13 residues. Per the germline V gene, CDR1 is MNHNY and CDR2 is SVGAGI (reference sequence). The CDR3: CASSTNRYTEAFF. CDR3 in DNA: TGTGCCAGCTCCACTAACCGATACACTGAAGCTTTCTTT.

The sample holds one count of this clone. V and J are TRBV12-3 or TRBV12-4 and TRBJ2-7; 7 positions match TRBD2. With V trimmed by 3 bases and J by 5 bases, 1 base remained unmatched. The CDR3 has 12 amino acids. CDR3 bases: TGTGCCAGCAGTTTTGCGGGGGACGAGCAGTACTTC. Amino acids: CASSFAGDEQYF.

The V call is TRBV7-2, the J call TRBJ2-1, with 12 bases that match TRBD2. CDR3 size: 19 residues. Trimming cost V 5 bases and J 9 bases; bases outside gene matches: 20. CDR1 is SGHTA, CDR2 FQGNSA, per germline. The CDR3 region is CASSPRGSGPTSGSVEQFF. CDR3 in DNA: TGTGCCAGCAGCCCCCGCGGGTCAGGGCCGACTAGCGGGAGTGTTGAGCAGTTCTTC.

The chain employs TRBV2 and TRBJ2-3, with TRBD1 identical over 8 bases. CDR3 length: 15 amino acids. The germline CDR1 and CDR2 sequences are SNHLY and FYNNEI. V lost 8 bases and J lost 0; bases outside the gene matches: 7. CDR3 in DNA: TGTGCCAGCCTACGACAGGGGCTAAGCACAGATACGCAGTATTTT. Protein sequence: CASLRQGLSTDTQYF.

This clone has more than one count but fewer than ten. V gene TRBV9 combines with J gene TRBJ1-1; the match to TRBD1 covers 9 bases. From germline, CDR1 is SGDLS and CDR2 YYNGEE. Trimming cost V 4 bases and J 5 bases; bases outside gene matches: 6. This CDR3 has 14 amino acids. CDR3 sequence reads: CASSLGQGITEAFF. The CDR3 DNA reads TGTGCCAGCAGCCTCGGACAGGGGATAACTGAAGCTTTCTTT.

The chain recombines TRBV6-5 with TRBJ2-7; D not resolved. The CDR3 is 14 amino acids. The V and J ends lost 3 bases and 1 base respectively, with 10 bases between them. CDR1 is MNHEY, CDR2 SVGAGI, per germline. The CDR3 nucleotides are TGTGCCAGCAGTTATGGAGTCAATTCCTACGAGCAGTACTTC. It specifies CASSYGVNSYEQYF.